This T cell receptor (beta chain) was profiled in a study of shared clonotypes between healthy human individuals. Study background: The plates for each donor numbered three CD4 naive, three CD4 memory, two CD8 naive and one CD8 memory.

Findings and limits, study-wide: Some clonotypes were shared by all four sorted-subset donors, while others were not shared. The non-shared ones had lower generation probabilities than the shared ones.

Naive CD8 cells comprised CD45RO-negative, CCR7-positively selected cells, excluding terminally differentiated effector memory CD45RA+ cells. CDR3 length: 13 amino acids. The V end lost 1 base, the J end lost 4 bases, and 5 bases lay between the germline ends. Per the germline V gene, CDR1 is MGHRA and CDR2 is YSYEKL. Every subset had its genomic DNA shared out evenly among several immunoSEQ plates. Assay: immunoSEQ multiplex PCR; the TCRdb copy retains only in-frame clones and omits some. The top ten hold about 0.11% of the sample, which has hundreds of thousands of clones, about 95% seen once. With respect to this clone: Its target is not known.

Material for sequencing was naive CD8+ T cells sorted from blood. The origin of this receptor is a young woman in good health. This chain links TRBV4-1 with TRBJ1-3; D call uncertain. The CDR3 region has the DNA TGCGCCAGCAGCCAAGTGAAAGGAAACACCATATATTTT. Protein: CASSQVKGNTIYF.